These 32 T cell receptor beta chains share one sample of origin, sequenced in a study of T cells in Graves' hyperthyroidism and ophthalmopathy. RNA transcripts gave rise to amplified TCR beta CDR3 regions. HTBI primers were the set used in a first-round RT-PCR of the TCR CDR3. MiXCR, applied by TCRdb to the multiplex PCR reads, yields one record per CDR3 protein. Among under 450,000 distinct CDR3 sequences listed, 13% were seen once. The sequencing sample was made of blood. Receptors were obtained from a man aged 25-45 years with Graves' hyperthyroidism that later progressed to Graves' ophthalmopathy.

In its sample, this clonotype was seen a few times. The chain is built from TRBV7-9 and TRBJ2-3, with TRBD1 matching over 9 bases. Germline assignment: CDR1 SEHNR and CDR2 FQNEAQ (reference sequence). J was trimmed by 7 bases and V by 3 bases; bases with no gene match: 11. The CDR3 contains 16 residues. CDR3: CASSFIRDRERNTQYF. CDR3 DNA: TGTGCCAGCAGCTTTATCCGGGACAGGGAGCGAAATACGCAGTATTTT.

The chain couples TRBV20-1 to TRBJ1-5; D is unresolved. This CDR3 has 14 residues. Germline V gene data show CDR1 as DFQATT and CDR2 as SNEGSKA (reference sequence). V was shortened by 3 bases and J by 2 bases, with 11 bases between the two germline ends. This chain's CDR3 is CSARSRRGNQPQHF. The CDR3 DNA reads as TGCAGTGCTAGGAGCCGAAGGGGCAATCAGCCCCAGCATTTT.

This clonotype came up a few times. A much larger clone lies one base from this, so it may be a read error. CDR3 DNA: TGTGCCAGCAATGCGGGGGGGCCTGAGGCCCAGTACTTC. Amino acids: CASNAGGPEAQYF. The V gene is TRBV2, the J gene TRBJ2-5; 9 bases align to TRBD2. CDR3 size: 13 residues. The germline V gene has CDR1 SNHLY and CDR2 FYNNEI. The J segment lost 9 bases and the V segment lost 7 bases, leaving 9 bases of the junction unmatched.

The chain joins TRBV27 to TRBJ2-1, with TRBD1 identical over 8 bases. Unmatched junction bases numbered 10, after V lost 8 bases and J lost 7 bases. There are 14 residues in the CDR3. CDR1 and CDR2 (germline): MNHEY, SMNVEV (reference sequence). CDR3 DNA: TGTGCCAGCGTCCGGGGCAGGGGGCGGAATGAGCAGTTCTTC. This translates into CASVRGRGRNEQFF.

This clonotype has ten or more counts. The chain uses TRBV2 and TRBJ1-5, with 7 bases identical to TRBD1. The CDR3 runs to 14 residues. Germline trimming cut 8 bases from V and 3 bases from J; bases unmatched to any gene: 7. CDR1 is SNHLY, CDR2 FYNNEI, per germline. The CDR3 nucleotides read TGTGCCAGCCGGGACAGAAGGCCCAATCAGCCCCAGCATTTT. Protein: CASRDRRPNQPQHF. The full variable domain, in which reference TRBV2 and TRBJ1-5 provide the parts outside the CDR3, is EPEVTQTPSHQVTQMGQEVILRCVPISNHLYFYWYRQILGQKVEFLVSFYNNEISEKSEIFDDQFSVERPDGSNFTLKIRSTKLEDSAMYFCASRDRRPNQPQHFGDGTRLSIL.

The rearrangement joins TRBV3-1 to TRBJ2-5; TRBD2 aligns across 16 bases. Germline lookup yields CDR1 LGHDT and CDR2 YNNKEL (reference sequence). V was clipped by 5 bases and J by 5 bases; unmatched bases: 5. CDR3 length equals 16 residues. For the CDR3, the DNA is TGTGCCAGCAGCTTTCGGGGACTAGCGGGGGGGGAGACCCAGTACTTC. Protein sequence: CASSFRGLAGGETQYF.

This chain connects TRBV28 to TRBJ1-6, with D possibly TRBD1 on 5 matching bases. Germline V lookup: CDR1 MDHEN, CDR2 SYDVKM. The CDR3 extends over 13 amino acids. Trimming shortened V by 7 bases and J by 6 bases, and 10 bases separated the two germline ends. CDR3 sequence (DNA): TGTGCCAGCACCAGCGGGGGTAATTCACCCCTCCACTTT. Translation gives CASTSGGNSPLHF.

This clonotype occurred many times. The rearrangement joins TRBV6-1 to TRBJ1-1; D might be TRBD1 (5 bases). The CDR3 totals 17 residues. Germline V gene lookup returns CDR1 MNHNS and CDR2 SASEGT. V was pared by 6 bases and J by 0 bases, with 20 bases between. The CDR3 nucleotides are TGTGCCAGCAGCTCAAGTCCCGGGGGTCACATGAACACTGAAGCTTTCTTT. This sequence encodes CASSSSPGGHMNTEAFF.

The chain employs TRBV6-1 and TRBJ1-6; D might be TRBD1 (5 bases). Germline V gives CDR1 MNHNS, CDR2 SASEGT. V shed 6 bases and J shed 0 bases, with 12 bases lying between them. The CDR3 consists of 16 residues. The CDR3, as DNA: TGTGCCAGCAGCCCGACAGAGAGCTCCTATAATTCACCCCTCCACTTT. Its translation is CASSPTESSYNSPLHF.

This chain connects TRBV29-1 to TRBJ1-1, with a weak D call TRBD1 (6 bases). Germline CDR1 and CDR2: SQVTM and ANQGSEA. The V end lost 5 bases, the J end lost 4 bases, and 17 bases lay between the germline ends. The CDR3 sequence is 14 residues long. The chain's CDR3 is CSVRTVERVTEAFF. The CDR3 DNA follows: TGCAGCGTTCGGACAGTCGAGAGGGTCACTGAAGCTTTCTTT. The full variable domain, its missing parts supplied by reference TRBV29-1 and TRBJ1-1, is SAVISQKPSRDICQRGTSLTIQCQVDSQVTMMFWYRQQPGQSLTLIATANQGSEATYESGFVIDKFPISRPNLTFSTLTVSNMSPEDSSIYLCSVRTVERVTEAFFGQGTRLTVV.

The V gene is TRBV7-9, the J gene TRBJ2-5, with TRBD2 as a possible D gene (6 bases). Germline values: CDR1 SEHNR, CDR2 FQNEAQ (reference sequence). The V end lost 1 base, the J end lost 5 bases, and 11 bases lay between the germline ends. The CDR3 covers 14 residues. The CDR3 loop is CASSLVRELETQYF. In DNA, the CDR3 is TGTGCCAGCAGCTTAGTCCGGGAGCTGGAGACCCAGTACTTC.

This chain links TRBV4-1 with TRBJ2-2; no firm D call. This CDR3 comprises 13 residues. V was pared by 5 bases and J by 8 bases, with 12 bases between. The germline V gene encodes CDR1 MGHRA and CDR2 YSYEKL. The CDR3 spells CASSSSTGGELFF. DNA of the CDR3: TGCGCCAGCAGCTCATCGACTGGGGGGGAGCTGTTTTTT.

As to this clonotype: This may arise from a read error, as a much more abundant clone is one base away. The chain is built from TRBV20-1 and TRBJ1-6, with a weak D call TRBD1 (5 bases). CDR3 size: 15 residues. The germline V gene encodes CDR1 DFQATT and CDR2 SNEGSKA (reference sequence). This chain's CDR3 is CSAREPGRNSSPPHF. For the CDR3, the DNA is TGCAGTGCTAGAGAACCGGGACGCAACAGTTCACCCCCCCACTTT.

This clonotype has more than one count but fewer than ten. This rearrangement joins TRBV5-1 to TRBJ1-1, with 7 bases matching TRBD1. V shed 4 bases, J shed 1 base, and the junction held 10 bases outside the gene matches. Per the germline V gene, CDR1 is SGHRS and CDR2 is YFSETQ. CDR3 size: 16 residues. CDR3 DNA: TGCGCCAGCAGCCCAGGGACAGTTCTGGGGAACACTGAAGCTTTCTTT. This translates into CASSPGTVLGNTEAFF.

CDR3 sequence reads: CASMDRGNIEDGYTF. CDR3 DNA: TGTGCCAGCATGGACAGGGGGAATATTGAGGATGGCTACACCTTC. The rearrangement links TRBV7-9 to TRBJ1-2; TRBD1 matches at 10 bases. This CDR3 has 15 amino acids. After removal of 7 bases from V and 6 bases from J, the junction contained 11 bases not matched to a gene. Germline V gives CDR1 SEHNR, CDR2 FQNEAQ (reference sequence).

This rearrangement joins TRBV19 to TRBJ2-2; D not certain. Germline CDR1 and CDR2: LNHDA and SQIVND (reference sequence). V lost 1 base to trimming and J lost 3 bases, with 15 bases between them. The CDR3 covers 17 residues. The CDR3 spells CASSIGAENGYTGELFF. CDR3 sequence (DNA): TGTGCCAGTAGTATAGGTGCTGAGAACGGATACACCGGGGAGCTGTTTTTT. The full variable domain, in which reference TRBV19 and TRBJ2-2 provide the parts outside the CDR3, is DGGITQSPKYLFRKEGQNVTLSCEQNLNHDAMYWYRQDPGQGLRLIYYSQIVNDFQKGDIAEGYSVSREKKESFPLTVTSAQKNPTAFYLCASSIGAENGYTGELFFGEGSRLTVL.

At least ten counts were recorded for this clonotype. This sequence joins TRBV11-3 and TRBJ2-2; D possibly corresponds to TRBD2 (6 bases). This CDR3 is built from 13 residues. The V end was cut by 4 bases, the J end by 7 bases, with 10 bases between. Germline V gene sequence: CDR1 SGHNT, CDR2 YENEEA. The CDR3 DNA sequence: TGTGCCAGCAGCTCGAGGGAGGTCGGGGAGCTGTTTTTT. It specifies CASSSREVGELFF. Together with reference TRBV11-3 and TRBJ2-2, the CDR3 gives the full variable domain: EAGVVQSPRYKIIEKKQPVAFWCNPISGHNTLYWYLQNLGQGPELLIRYENEEAVDDSQLPKDRFSAERLKGVDSTLKIQPAELGDSAVYLCASSSREVGELFFGEGSRLTVL.

V is TRBV6-2 or TRBV6-3 and J is TRBJ2-6, with D possibly TRBD2 on 6 matching bases. Deletions cut 2 bases from V and 0 bases from J, with 17 bases between. Per germline, CDR1 MNHEY and CDR2 SVGEGT. This CDR3 spans 19 amino acids. The CDR3 here is CASSYLLGGDLSGANVLTF. The CDR3 nucleotides are TGTGCCAGCAGTTACCTCTTGGGGGGAGACCTCTCTGGGGCCAACGTCCTGACTTTC.

This clonotype was recorded many times. The J gene is TRBJ2-3, the V gene TRBV25-1, with TRBD2 matching 7 bases. The CDR3 loop spans 16 amino acids. Trimming cost V 4 bases and J 0 bases; bases outside gene matches: 7. CDR1 and CDR2 (germline): MGHDK, SYGVNS. The CDR3 coding sequence is TGTGCCAGCAGTGGGGTAGCGGGTCCTAGCACAGATACGCAGTATTTT. It codes for CASSGVAGPSTDTQYF.

Ten or more counts support this clonotype. The chain employs TRBV28 and TRBJ1-5, with 9 bases identical to TRBD1. The J segment lost 3 bases and the V segment lost 2 bases, leaving 5 bases of the junction unmatched. The germline CDR1 and CDR2 sequences are MDHEN and SYDVKM. The CDR3 covers 16 residues. In DNA form, the CDR3 reads TGTGCCAGCAGTTTAGGGGACAGGGCGATCAATCAGCCCCAGCATTTT. Translated: CASSLGDRAINQPQHF. Variable domain in full (rest from reference TRBV28 and TRBJ1-5): DVKVTQSSRYLVKRTGEKVFLECVQDMDHENMFWYRQDPGLGLRLIYFSYDVKMKEKGDIPEGYSVSREKKERFSLILESASTNQTSMYLCASSLGDRAINQPQHFGDGTRLSIL.

This rearrangement joins TRBV4-1 to TRBJ2-1; D possibly uses TRBD1 or TRBD2 (5 bases each). V lost 1 base, J lost 7 bases, and 11 bases lay in between. There are 14 residues in the CDR3. The germline gives CDR1 MGHRA, CDR2 YSYEKL. CDR3 protein: CASSQGDGGNEQFF. The CDR3 nucleotides read TGCGCCAGCAGCCAAGGGGACGGAGGAAATGAGCAGTTCTTC.

The rearrangement uses TRBV5-4 and TRBJ1-1; D unresolved. From germline, CDR1 is SGHNT and CDR2 YYREEE (reference sequence). Trimming took off 4 bases at V and 0 bases at J, with 16 bases between the two ends. The CDR3 covers 16 residues. CDR3 residues: CASSPFRGSVNTEAFF. The CDR3 region has the DNA TGTGCCAGCAGCCCCTTTAGAGGTTCAGTGAACACTGAAGCTTTCTTT.

This clonotype was detected many times. The chain links TRBV3-1 to TRBJ1-2, with D possibly matching TRBD1 (5 bases). This CDR3 spans 14 amino acids. Trimming took off 2 bases at V and 8 bases at J, with 15 bases between the two ends. Per germline, CDR1 LGHDT and CDR2 YNNKEL (reference sequence). The CDR3 loop is CASSQRTGWGGYTF. The CDR3 DNA reads as TGTGCCAGCAGCCAACGTACCGGGTGGGGCGGCTACACCTTC.

The chain uses TRBV19 and TRBJ2-3; a weak D match, TRBD1 (5 bases). Germline lookup yields CDR1 LNHDA and CDR2 SQIVND (reference sequence). CDR3 length: 14 amino acids. Trimming took 3 bases from V and 2 from J, leaving 9 bases between them. CDR3 in DNA: TGTGCCAGTAGTATTGCAGGGAACACAGATACGCAGTATTTT. It yields the protein CASSIAGNTDTQYF.

This clonotype was detected ten times or more. V gene TRBV24-1 combines with J gene TRBJ1-1; D gene uncertain. This CDR3 has 14 residues. The ends were cut back, 3 bases at V and 1 base at J, with 8 bases in the middle. Germline V gene lookup returns CDR1 KGHDR and CDR2 SFDVKD. The chain's CDR3 is CATSDGISNTEAFF. The CDR3 DNA reads TGTGCCACCAGTGATGGCATATCGAACACTGAAGCTTTCTTT.

In this sample, this clonotype turned up a few times. The chain combines TRBV3-1 with TRBJ2-4; TRBD2 agrees at 14 bases. The germline CDR1 and CDR2 sequences are LGHDT and YNNKEL (reference sequence). The V gene end was trimmed by 1 base and the J gene end by 6 bases; junction bases not matched to a gene: 11. This CDR3 has 19 residues. In DNA form, the CDR3 reads TGTGCCAGCAGCCAAGTCTTTCAGACTAGCGGGGGGGCAGGAAACATTCAGTACTTC. Its protein is CASSQVFQTSGGAGNIQYF. Variable domain in full (rest from reference TRBV3-1 and TRBJ2-4): DTAVSQTPKYLVTQMGNDKSIKCEQNLGHDTMYWYKQDSKKFLKIMFSYNNKELIINETVPNRFSPKSPDKAHLNLHINSLELGDSAVYFCASSQVFQTSGGAGNIQYFGAGTRLSVL.

J is TRBJ1-2 and V is TRBV10-3; D call uncertain. Germline assignment: CDR1 ENHRY and CDR2 SYGVKD. The CDR3 spans 14 residues. The V end lost 5 bases, the J end lost 7 bases, and 17 bases lay between the germline ends. The CDR3 sequence is CAISSEDVRSGYTF. The CDR3 bases are TGTGCCATCAGTTCCGAAGACGTGCGGAGTGGCTACACCTTC.

In this sample, this clonotype turned up many times. V usage is TRBV20-1 and J usage is TRBJ2-4; D unclear. Trimming took off 3 bases at V and 2 bases at J, with 8 bases between the two ends. CDR1 is DFQATT and CDR2 is SNEGSKA in the germline V gene (reference sequence). This CDR3 has 13 residues. The CDR3 region has the DNA TGCAGTGCTAGGTTTGGGACCAAAAACATTCAGTACTTC. It yields the protein CSARFGTKNIQYF.

On this clonotype: A read error may explain this, as a much larger clone is one base away. The chain carries TRBV7-9 and TRBJ2-1; D is possibly TRBD1 (6 bases). The germline V gene has CDR1 SEHNR and CDR2 FQNEAQ (reference sequence). This CDR3 is 14 amino acids long. V was cut by 1 base and J by 4 bases, with 8 bases left in between. CDR3 coding DNA: TGTGCCAGCAGCTTAGACGGGACATACAATGAGCAGTTCTTC. Translation gives CASSLDGTYNEQFF.

To note about this clonotype: This may be a read error: a much more frequent sequence differs by one nucleotide. V and J are TRBV29-1 and TRBJ1-1; D not certain. Deletions cut 5 bases from V and 4 bases from J, with 8 bases between. Germline V lookup: CDR1 SQVTM, CDR2 ANQGSEA. There are 11 residues in the CDR3. The DNA for the CDR3 is TGCAGCGTTAGGGTGGGCACTGAAGCTTTCTTT. Amino acid sequence: CSVRVGTEAFF.

This clonotype was seen more than once but under ten times. The chain employs TRBV6-5 and TRBJ2-7, with a tentative D call TRBD1 (6 bases). The length of the CDR3 is 15 residues. V was cut by 3 bases and J by 1 base, with 13 bases left in between. Germline CDR1 MNHEY, CDR2 SVGAGI. As DNA, the CDR3 is TGTGCCAGCAGTTATAACAGGGTCAGGTCCTACGAGCAGTACTTC. It yields the protein CASSYNRVRSYEQYF.

This clonotype was counted between two and nine times. The gene calls are TRBV10-3 and TRBJ2-3; D possibly corresponds to TRBD2 (5 bases). The germline V gene has CDR1 ENHRY and CDR2 SYGVKD. This CDR3 comprises 15 residues. Trimming removed 4 bases at V and 2 bases at J, with 13 bases between. CDR3 loop: CAISGGTSSTDTQYF. The CDR3, as DNA: TGTGCCATCAGTGGTGGTACTAGTTCCACAGATACGCAGTATTTT.